This entry lists 15 T cell receptor beta chains sequenced from one sample in a study of blood T cell repertoires in COVID-19. Only in-frame clones appear in the TCRdb table, and some are missing; sequencing was by immunoSEQ multiplex PCR. The sample holds 330,000 or so clones, 87% seen once. The sample comprised peripheral blood. These TCRs come from a man between 25 and 39 years old with COVID-19, enrolled during active disease.

The chain is built from TRBV9 and TRBJ2-3; 9 positions match TRBD1. From germline, CDR1 is SGDLS and CDR2 YYNGEE. Trimming cost V 0 bases and J 4 bases; bases outside gene matches: 6. The CDR3 has 16 amino acids. The CDR3 sequence: CASSVGGTGLPDTQYF. The CDR3, as DNA: TGTGCCAGCAGCGTAGGAGGGACAGGGTTACCAGATACGCAGTATTTT.

V usage is TRBV10-3 and J usage is TRBJ2-7, with a weak D call TRBD2 (6 bases). The CDR3 is 14 amino acids. Germline CDR1 and CDR2: ENHRY and SYGVKD. The ends were cut back, 2 bases at V and 0 bases at J, with 8 bases in the middle. The CDR3: CAISEAGTSYEQYF. The CDR3 DNA follows: TGTGCCATCAGTGAGGCGGGGACCTCCTACGAGCAGTACTTC.

The V call is TRBV7-8, the J call TRBJ1-2; tentatively, D is TRBD1 (6 bases). The CDR3 totals 15 residues. CDR1 is SGHVS, CDR2 FQNEAQ, per germline. Trimming took 2 bases from V and 8 from J, leaving 18 bases between them. CDR3 nucleotide sequence: TGTGCCAGCAGCTTAATGTCCGGCGGGGGCGAAGGCTACACCTTC. This encodes CASSLMSGGGEGYTF.

The J gene is TRBJ1-2, the V gene TRBV3-1 (or the pseudogene TRBV3-2), with a weak D call TRBD1 (6 bases). V was clipped by 5 bases and J by 6 bases, with 13 bases between them. Germline loops: CDR1 LGHDT, CDR2 YNNKEL (reference sequence). The CDR3 has 13 amino acids. The chain's CDR3 is CASSFLQGNGYTF. In nucleotides, the CDR3 is TGTGCCAGCAGCTTTCTCCAGGGGAATGGCTACACCTTC.

The CDR3 coding sequence is TGTGCCAGCCAGCCCATGTCGGGGGTTTTCTCCTACGAGCAGTACTTC. Its translation is CASQPMSGVFSYEQYF. The chain is built from TRBV13 and TRBJ2-7; a possible D gene is TRBD2 (6 bases). V dropped 8 bases and J dropped 0 bases, with 20 bases sitting between them. CDR3 length: 16 amino acids. Per germline, CDR1 PRHDT and CDR2 FYEKMQ (reference sequence).

V is TRBV11-2 and J is TRBJ2-2; D might be TRBD2 (7 bases). This CDR3 region has 15 residues. V lost 1 base and J 6 bases, leaving 12 bases between the germline ends. Germline V gives CDR1 SGHAT, CDR2 FQNNGV. CDR3 region: CASSLGTGRAGELFF. DNA for the CDR3: TGTGCCAGCAGCTTAGGAACAGGGAGGGCCGGGGAGCTGTTTTTT.

V is TRBV5-1 and J is TRBJ2-7, with 9 nucleotides matching TRBD1. V gave up 4 bases and J gave up 7 bases; unmatched junction bases: 9. Germline CDR1 is SGHRS and CDR2 is YFSETQ. This CDR3 has 14 residues. The CDR3 here is CASSMTGTGFEQYF. The CDR3 nucleotides read TGCGCCAGCAGCATGACCGGGACAGGGTTTGAGCAGTACTTC.

The rearrangement uses TRBV19 and TRBJ1-4, with D perhaps matching TRBD1 (5 bases). Trimming stripped 7 bases from V and 2 bases from J, with 11 bases between. CDR1 and CDR2 (germline): LNHDA, SQIVND (reference sequence). The CDR3 runs to 14 residues. The CDR3 DNA reads TGTGCCAGTACGTTGTCAGGGACTAATGAAAAACTGTTTTTT. It encodes CASTLSGTNEKLFF.

A single count supports this clone. The V call is TRBV6-5, the J call TRBJ2-1, with 10 positions matching TRBD2. The CDR3 covers 15 residues. With 5 bases clipped from V and 6 bases from J, the junction kept 7 bases outside the gene matches. Germline CDR1 reads MNHEY; CDR2 reads SVGAGI. The CDR3 DNA sequence: TGTGCCAGCAGTCTCGCAGCGGGGGGGCCCAATGAGCAGTTCTTC. Protein sequence: CASSLAAGGPNEQFF.

The chain employs TRBV11-2 and TRBJ1-5; D may be TRBD1 (5 bases). Germline CDR1 reads SGHAT; CDR2 reads FQNNGV. V lost 0 bases, J lost 7 bases, and 16 bases lay in between. The CDR3 is 16 amino acids. CDR3 coding DNA: TGTGCCAGCAGCTTAGATGGCGCAGGGAGGGTACAGCCCCAGCATTTT. Translated: CASSLDGAGRVQPQHF.

As concerns this clone: Other DNA sequences of this sample code for an identical CDR3. The chain joins TRBV5-1 to TRBJ1-1, with TRBD1 as a possible D gene (6 bases). The length of the CDR3 is 15 residues. Germline assignment: CDR1 SGHRS and CDR2 YFSETQ. Trimming took off 2 bases at V and 0 bases at J, with 11 bases between the two ends. The CDR3 here is CASSLLTGLNTEAFF. The CDR3 coding sequence is TGCGCCAGCAGCTTACTGACAGGACTGAACACTGAAGCTTTCTTT.

V and J are TRBV7-9 and TRBJ1-3, with D perhaps matching TRBD1 (6 bases). V was cut by 3 bases and J by 0 bases, with 12 bases left in between. The germline gives CDR1 SEHNR, CDR2 FQNEAQ (reference sequence). The CDR3 totals 16 residues. This chain's CDR3 is CASSLGVGGSGNTIYF. The CDR3 bases are TGTGCCAGCAGCTTGGGGGTAGGGGGCTCTGGAAACACCATATATTTT.

DNA of the CDR3: TGTGCCAGCTCAGAACAGGGCGGGTACGAGCAGTACTTC. This encodes CASSEQGGYEQYF. J is TRBJ2-7 and V is TRBV6-5, with D possibly TRBD1 on 6 matching bases. V lost 8 bases and J 4 bases, leaving 15 bases between the germline ends. This CDR3 has 13 amino acids. Germline V gene lookup returns CDR1 MNHEY and CDR2 SVGAGI.

This clone occurred once. The rearrangement links TRBV4-2 to TRBJ2-1; 8 positions agree with TRBD1. This CDR3 is 16 amino acids long. The germline V gene has CDR1 LGHNA and CDR2 YNFKEQ. V shed 1 base and J 4 bases; nucleotides not matched to a gene: 6. CDR3 nucleotides: TGTGCCAGCAGCCAAGCGCAGGGGGCTTCGTACAATGAGCAGTTCTTC. This codes for CASSQAQGASYNEQFF.

This rearrangement joins TRBV11-2 to TRBJ1-5, with 11 bases identical to TRBD1. The junction had 11 bases not matched to a gene; V was cut back by 5 bases and J by 2 bases. The CDR3 is made up of 18 amino acids. Germline assignment: CDR1 SGHAT and CDR2 FQNNGV. The DNA for the CDR3 is TGTGCCAGCAGCGGGACCGGGACAGGGGGGTTCCGCAATCAGCCCCAGCATTTT. Protein: CASSGTGTGGFRNQPQHF. Variable domain in full (rest from reference TRBV11-2 and TRBJ1-5): EAGVAQSPRYKIIEKRQSVAFWCNPISGHATLYWYQQILGQGPKLLIQFQNNGVVDDSQLPKDRFSAERLKGVDSTLKIQPAKLEDSAVYLCASSGTGTGGFRNQPQHFGDGTRLSIL.